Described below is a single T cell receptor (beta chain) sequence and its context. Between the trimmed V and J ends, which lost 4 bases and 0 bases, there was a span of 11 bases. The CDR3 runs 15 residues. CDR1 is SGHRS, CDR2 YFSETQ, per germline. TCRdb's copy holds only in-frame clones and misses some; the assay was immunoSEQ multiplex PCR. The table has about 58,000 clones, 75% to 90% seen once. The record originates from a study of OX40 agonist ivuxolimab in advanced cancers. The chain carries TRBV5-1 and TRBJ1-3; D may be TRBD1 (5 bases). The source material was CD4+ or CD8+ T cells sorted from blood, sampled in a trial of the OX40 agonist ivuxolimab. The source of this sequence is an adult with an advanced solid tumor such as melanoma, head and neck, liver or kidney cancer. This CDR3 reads CASSTQASSGNTIYF. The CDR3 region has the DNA TGCGCCAGCAGCACACAGGCGAGCTCTGGAAACACCATATATTTT.